Listed here are 9 T cell receptor beta chains from one sample, sequenced in a study of Ad26.COV2.S vaccination and SARS-CoV-2 variants. Profiling relied on immunoSEQ multiplex PCR, and the TCRdb table lists in-frame clones only, not all of them. The table includes roughly 400,000 clones, approximately 92% detected once. Treatment meaning: about 20 received Ad26.COV2.S at low or high dose, single or two shots; about 5 received placebo; per-sample allocation not given. Day 63 following the first vaccine or placebo injection was when the samples were taken. This specimen consisted of peripheral blood, obtained in a trial of Ad26.COV2.S vaccine versus placebo. Every receptor here comes from a person aged 18-60 years who received the Ad26.COV2.S COVID-19 vaccine or a placebo.

This clone has only one observation. V is TRBV7-9 and J is TRBJ1-5; the D is unclear. V was cut by 2 bases and J by 0 bases, with 5 bases left in between. This CDR3 has 14 amino acids. Germline CDR1 and CDR2: SEHNR and FQNEAQ (reference sequence). The CDR3 protein is CASSLQNSNQPQHF. CDR3 bases: TGTGCCAGCAGCTTACAGAATAGCAATCAGCCCCAGCATTTT.

CDR3 amino acids: CATSRGQANYGYTF. The CDR3 DNA sequence: TGTGCCACCAGCAGAGGACAGGCTAACTATGGCTACACCTTC. The genes are TRBV15 and TRBJ1-2, with a weak D call TRBD1 (6 bases). V was trimmed by 1 base and J by 0 bases, leaving 6 bases between them. Germline V gene sequence: CDR1 LNHNV, CDR2 YYDKDF (reference sequence). The CDR3 totals 14 residues.

The chain is built from TRBV7-6 and TRBJ2-2, with 8 bases that match TRBD2. The V segment lost 5 bases and the J segment 0 bases; nucleotides outside the gene matches: 5. Germline V gene data show CDR1 as SGHVS and CDR2 as FNYEAQ. The CDR3 covers 16 residues. The CDR3 region has the DNA TGTGCCAGCAGCCGTTTAGCGGGGACGAACACCGGGGAGCTGTTTTTT. Translation gives CASSRLAGTNTGELFF.

V usage is TRBV4-1 and J usage is TRBJ2-7; either TRBD1 or TRBD2 may fit D (6 bases each). CDR3 length: 21 amino acids. Trimming cost V 5 bases and J 6 bases, with 38 bases left between them. From germline, CDR1 is MGHRA and CDR2 YSYEKL. Written as DNA, the CDR3 is TGCGCCAGCAGCGAAAGGGCCCCGGGGGCCCAATTATGGTCCTGGACGATCGAGCAGTACTTC. This codes for CASSERAPGAQLWSWTIEQYF.

The rearrangement uses TRBV9 and TRBJ1-1, with 9 bases aligning to TRBD1. Germline values: CDR1 SGDLS, CDR2 YYNGEE. This CDR3 has 15 residues. V shed 4 bases and J 1 base; nucleotides not matched to a gene: 5. The CDR3 bases are TGTGCCAGCAGCTATACACAGGGGGCGAACACTGAAGCTTTCTTT. It specifies CASSYTQGANTEAFF. Looking up the rest from reference TRBV9 and TRBJ1-1 gives the full variable domain: DSGVTQTPKHLITATGQRVTLRCSPRSGDLSVYWYQQSLDQGLQFLIQYYNGEERAKGNILERFSAQQFPDLHSELNLSSLELGDSALYFCASSYTQGANTEAFFGQGTRLTVV.

This clone was recorded only once. The V call is TRBV15, the J call TRBJ2-3; D gene unclear. Per germline, CDR1 LNHNV and CDR2 YYDKDF (reference sequence). Trimming pared 1 base from V and 1 base from J, leaving 3 bases between. This CDR3 spans 13 amino acids. The CDR3: CATSRVRTDTQYF. The CDR3 DNA sequence: TGTGCCACCAGCAGAGTTCGCACAGATACGCAGTATTTT.

The chain carries TRBV3-1 (or the pseudogene TRBV3-2) and TRBJ2-3; 10 nucleotides match TRBD2. J was trimmed by 5 bases and V by 1 base; bases with no gene match: 6. This CDR3 spans 16 amino acids. The germline gives CDR1 LGHDT, CDR2 YNNKEL (reference sequence). CDR3 region: CASSQVAGGPEDTQYF. CDR3 nucleotide sequence: TGTGCCAGCAGCCAAGTAGCGGGGGGTCCCGAAGATACGCAGTATTTT.

CDR3 coding DNA: TGCAGCGTTGAAGGGGGTGGGGGTACTAGCACAGATACGCAGTATTTT. It is translated as CSVEGGGGTSTDTQYF. J is TRBJ2-3 and V is TRBV29-1, with D perhaps TRBD1 or TRBD2 (5 bases each). This CDR3 is built from 16 residues. Germline CDR1 and CDR2: SQVTM and ANQGSEA. V lost 1 base and J lost 0, with 14 bases in between.

This clone has a handful of counts. In the same sample, other DNA sequences code for this CDR3. This sequence joins TRBV28 and TRBJ1-5, with unresolved D. CDR1 is MDHEN, CDR2 SYDVKM, per germline. V lost 3 bases, J lost 6 bases, and 12 bases lay in between. CDR3 size: 14 residues. CDR3 region: CASSLVGVGQPQHF. The CDR3 DNA sequence: TGTGCCAGCAGTTTGGTGGGAGTCGGTCAGCCCCAGCATTTT.